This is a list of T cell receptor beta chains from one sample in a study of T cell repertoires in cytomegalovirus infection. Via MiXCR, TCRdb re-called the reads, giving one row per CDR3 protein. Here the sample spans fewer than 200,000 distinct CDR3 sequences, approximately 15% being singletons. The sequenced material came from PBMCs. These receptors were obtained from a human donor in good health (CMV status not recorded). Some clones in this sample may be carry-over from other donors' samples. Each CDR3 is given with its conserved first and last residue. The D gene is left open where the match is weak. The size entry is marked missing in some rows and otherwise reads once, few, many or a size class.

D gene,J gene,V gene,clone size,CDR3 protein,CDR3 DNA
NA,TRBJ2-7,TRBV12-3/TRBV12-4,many,CASSQDRSYEQYF,TGTGCCAGCAGTCAGGACCGTTCCTACGAGCAGTACTTC
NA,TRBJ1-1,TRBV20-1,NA,CSARASNRAEAFF,TGCAGTGCTAGAGCCTCCAACCGGGCTGAAGCTTTCTTT
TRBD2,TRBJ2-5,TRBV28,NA,CASSPRTSGYQETQYF,TGTGCCAGCAGTCCCCGGACTAGCGGGTACCAAGAGACCCAGTACTTC
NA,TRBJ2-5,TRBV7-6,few,CASSSDPVGETQYF,TGTGCCAGCAGTTCAGACCCAGTAGGGGAGACCCAGTACTTC
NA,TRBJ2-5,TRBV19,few,CASTSTSSRETQYF,TGTGCCAGTACGAGCACCAGCTCCCGGGAGACCCAGTACTTC
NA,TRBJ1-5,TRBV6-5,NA,CASSYFRPRGGGGDQPQHF,TGTGCCAGCAGTTACTTCCGCCCCCGAGGAGGGGGTGGTGATCAGCCCCAGCATTTT
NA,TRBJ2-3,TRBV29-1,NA,CSVVQGGNFDTQYF,TGCAGCGTTGTGCAGGGGGGAAATTTTGATACGCAGTATTTT
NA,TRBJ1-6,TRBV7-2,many,CASSPATGRRSPLHF,TGTGCCAGCAGCCCTGCAACAGGGAGAAGATCACCCCTCCACTTT
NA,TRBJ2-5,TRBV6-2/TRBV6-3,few,CASALQQETQYF,TGTGCCAGCGCCCTCCAACAAGAGACCCAGTACTTC
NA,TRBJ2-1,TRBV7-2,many,CASSPPEGWVNEQFF,TGTGCCAGCAGCCCTCCGGAGGGGTGGGTCAATGAGCAGTTCTTC
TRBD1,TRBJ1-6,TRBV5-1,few,CASSTGQGAYNSPLHF,TGCGCCAGCAGCACGGGACAGGGTGCCTATAATTCACCCCTCCACTTT
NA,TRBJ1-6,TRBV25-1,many,CASGHLSYNSPLHF,TGTGCCAGCGGACACCTCTCCTATAATTCACCCCTCCACTTT
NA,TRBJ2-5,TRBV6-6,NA,CASTLSGQETQYF,TGTGCCAGCACCCTAAGCGGGCAAGAGACCCAGTACTTC
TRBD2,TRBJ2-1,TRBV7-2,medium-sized,CASSLGTSGSNEQFF,TGTGCCAGCAGCCTAGGGACTAGCGGGAGCAATGAGCAGTTCTTC
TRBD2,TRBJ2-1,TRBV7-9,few,CASSFRGERTSGVSYNEQFF,TGTGCCAGCAGCTTCCGAGGAGAGAGGACTAGCGGGGTCTCCTACAATGAGCAGTTCTTC
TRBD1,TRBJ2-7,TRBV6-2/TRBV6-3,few,CASSSWTGGAYEQYF,TGTGCCAGCAGTTCTTGGACAGGGGGGGCCTACGAGCAGTACTTC
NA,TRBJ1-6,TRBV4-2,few,CASSQARTVRVSPLHF,TGTGCCAGCAGCCAAGCGCGGACTGTACGGGTATCACCCCTCCACTTT
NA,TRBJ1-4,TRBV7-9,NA,CASSNGSWDATNEKLFF,TGTGCCAGCAGTAATGGGTCGTGGGATGCGACTAATGAAAAACTGTTTTTT
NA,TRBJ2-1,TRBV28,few,CASSLGLIHNEQFF,TGTGCCAGCAGTCTGGGACTCATCCACAATGAGCAGTTCTTC
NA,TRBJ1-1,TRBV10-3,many,CAIRPPGITEAFF,TGTGCCATCAGACCTCCAGGAATCACTGAAGCTTTCTTT